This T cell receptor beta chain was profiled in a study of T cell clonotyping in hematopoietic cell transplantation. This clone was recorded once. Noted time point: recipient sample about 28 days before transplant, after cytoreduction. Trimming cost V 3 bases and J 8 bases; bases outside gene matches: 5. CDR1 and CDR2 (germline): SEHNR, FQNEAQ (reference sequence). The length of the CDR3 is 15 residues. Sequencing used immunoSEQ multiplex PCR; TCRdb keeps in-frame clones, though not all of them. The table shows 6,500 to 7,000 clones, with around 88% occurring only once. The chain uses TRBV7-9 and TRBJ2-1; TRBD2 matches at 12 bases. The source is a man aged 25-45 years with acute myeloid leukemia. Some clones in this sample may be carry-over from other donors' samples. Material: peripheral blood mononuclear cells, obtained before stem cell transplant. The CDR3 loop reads CASSLTSGRVDEQFF. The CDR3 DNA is TGTGCCAGCAGCTTGACTAGCGGGAGAGTGGATGAGCAGTTCTTC.